This passage covers 30 T cell receptor beta chains from one sample sequenced in a study. TCRdb ran MiXCR on the 5' RACE reads and lists one entry per CDR3 protein. The profile shows over 10,000 distinct CDR3 sequences, less than 25% of them singletons. Sequencing input: naive CD4+ T cells sorted from blood. Documented subset: naive CD4+ T cells, CD4+CD45RA+CD25-. The receptor source for this set is a female donor with breast cancer.

This clonotype was picked up many times. The rearrangement links TRBV12-3 or TRBV12-4 to TRBJ1-1, with D possibly TRBD1 on 5 matching bases. V lost 6 bases and J 4 bases, leaving 15 bases between the germline ends. This CDR3 comprises 14 residues. DNA of the CDR3: TGTGCCAGCAGCCACGGCGAGGGGCGCACTGAAGCTTTCTTT. It is translated as CASSHGEGRTEAFF.

The J gene is TRBJ2-7, the V gene TRBV6-5; D is unclear. The V gene's germline CDR1 is MNHEY and CDR2 SVGAGI. V lost 5 bases and J lost 2, with 16 bases in between. The CDR3 runs 15 residues. DNA of the CDR3: TGTGCCAGCAGTCCACGTGGCGGAGCCGCCTACGAGCAGTACTTC. It is translated as CASSPRGGAAYEQYF.

Of note for this clonotype: A junction boundary mismatches the germline segment, possibly from a read error. The chain employs TRBV20-1 and TRBJ2-3, with 10 positions matching TRBD2. This CDR3 contains 15 residues. Germline assignment: CDR1 DFQATT and CDR2 SNEGSKA (reference sequence). The CDR3 nucleotides are TGCAGTGCTCAGGGACTAGCGCCGAGGGAAGATACGCGGTATTTT. This sequence encodes CSAQGLAPREDTRYF.

This clonotype is deemed medium-sized (0.01 to 0.1%). J is TRBJ2-1 and V is TRBV9, with 10 bases fitting TRBD2. Per germline, CDR1 SGDLS and CDR2 YYNGEE. The V and J ends lost 4 bases and 1 base, in that order; junction bases with no gene match: 17. This CDR3 is built from 20 residues. The CDR3 nucleotides read TGTGCCAGCAGCCCCCAACGCAAAGGGCTAGCGGGAGAATCCTACAATGAGCAGTTCTTC. This sequence encodes CASSPQRKGLAGESYNEQFF.

This clonotype was counted a few times. This may be a read error: a much more frequent sequence differs by one nucleotide. The rearrangement joins TRBV18 to TRBJ2-7; no clear D gene. CDR1 and CDR2 (germline): KGHSH, LQKENI. The V gene lost 2 bases and the J gene lost 0 bases, with 8 bases spanning the gap. The CDR3 runs 14 residues. The CDR3 nucleotides are TGTGCCAGCTCACCAGGTCGGATCTCCTACGAGCAGTACTTC. It translates to CASSPGRISYEQYF.

Note on this clonotype: The CDR3 does not end in the conserved phenylalanine or tryptophan, so this is likely a read error. This sequence joins TRBV6-5 and TRBJ2-1, with D perhaps given as TRBD1 or TRBD2 (5 bases each). CDR1 MNHEY and CDR2 SVGAGI come from the germline V gene. This CDR3 contains 14 residues. CDR3 amino acids: CASSLGDSCNEQFS. CDR3 sequence (DNA): TGTGCCAGCTCCCTGGGGGATTCCTGCAATGAGCAGTTCTCC.

This clonotype was seen a handful of times. Being one base from a much bigger clone, this may be a read error. This chain links TRBV27 with TRBJ2-1; 7 bases are shared with TRBD2. After removal of 5 bases from V and 2 bases from J, the junction contained 6 bases not matched to a gene. This CDR3 region has 15 residues. Germline V gives CDR1 MNHEY, CDR2 SMNVEV (reference sequence). The CDR3 DNA reads as TGTGCCAGCAGTCCTCCTAGCGGAGCCTACAATGAGCAGTTCTTC. Translation: CASSPPSGAYNEQFF.

This clonotype was found many times. The chain combines TRBV20-1 with TRBJ1-6, with D possibly TRBD1 on 5 matching bases. Germline V lookup: CDR1 DFQATT, CDR2 SNEGSKA (reference sequence). CDR3 length: 17 residues. Trimming shortened V by 0 bases and J by 4 bases, and 16 bases separated the two germline ends. DNA for the CDR3: TGCAGTGCTAGAGATAGAGGGAAGGGGTTATATAATTCACCCCTCCACTTT. Translated, it gives CSARDRGKGLYNSPLHF.

This clonotype has at least ten counts. The chain carries TRBV19 and TRBJ1-5; D is unclear. The germline V and J ends were trimmed by 1 base and 0 bases, with 4 bases remaining between them. Germline V lookup: CDR1 LNHDA, CDR2 SQIVND (reference sequence). The CDR3 loop spans 14 amino acids. The CDR3 loop reads CASSIVVSNQPQHF. DNA of the CDR3: TGTGCCAGTAGTATAGTAGTTAGCAATCAGCCCCAGCATTTT.

This clonotype is medium-sized within its sample. The chain employs TRBV24-1 and TRBJ2-3; the match to TRBD2 covers 9 bases. The V gene's germline CDR1 is KGHDR and CDR2 SFDVKD. J gave up 6 bases and V 4 bases, and 10 bases lay outside the gene matches. This CDR3 has 16 residues. CDR3 sequence reads: CATSEPLAGGRDTQYF. CDR3 nucleotide sequence: TGTGCCACCAGTGAGCCGCTCGCGGGAGGGCGCGATACGCAGTATTTT.

V is TRBV5-1 and J is TRBJ2-1; 14 bases match TRBD2. Germline CDR1 SGHRS, CDR2 YFSETQ. The ends lost 5 bases at V and 9 bases at J; junction bases unmatched: 7. The CDR3 has 15 residues. Here the CDR3 reads CASRDGTSGSTEQFF. The CDR3 DNA reads as TGCGCCAGCAGGGACGGGACTAGCGGGAGCACTGAGCAGTTCTTC.

In this sample, this clonotype turned up a few times. This chain joins TRBV4-1 and TRBJ1-2, with D perhaps TRBD1 (6 bases). V was clipped by 1 base and J by 4 bases, with 10 bases between them. In germline, CDR1 is MGHRA, CDR2 YSYEKL. The CDR3 is made up of 14 amino acids. In nucleotides, the CDR3 is TGCGCCAGCAGCCAAGGGGGGGGCGTCTATGGCTACACCTTC. Translation gives CASSQGGGVYGYTF.

This clonotype showed up many times. The V gene is TRBV5-1, the J gene TRBJ1-5; D gene unclear. Germline-derived CDR1 and CDR2 are SGHRS and YFSETQ. V gave up 4 bases and J gave up 0 bases, with 5 bases separating them. CDR3 size: 13 residues. The CDR3 DNA follows: TGCGCCAGCAGCGGCGGTAGCAATCAGCCCCAGCATTTT. Amino acid sequence: CASSGGSNQPQHF.

This clonotype ranks as medium-sized. The chain couples TRBV6-5 to TRBJ2-3; TRBD2 aligns across 11 bases. This CDR3 comprises 17 residues. CDR1 is MNHEY and CDR2 is SVGAGI in the germline V gene. Germline trimming cut 6 bases from V and 0 bases from J; bases unmatched to any gene: 8. The CDR3 DNA follows: TGTGCCAGCAGACGCTCTTGGACTAGCGGGAGCACAGATACGCAGTATTTT. As protein: CASRRSWTSGSTDTQYF.

On this clonotype: Its ends do not fully match the called genes, so a read error is possible. The chain has TRBV6-1 and TRBJ2-1; 8 nucleotides agree with TRBD1. This CDR3 contains 17 residues. Germline CDR1 is MNHNS and CDR2 is SASEGT. For the CDR3, the DNA is TGTGCCAGCAGCGCCACGACCGGGACAGGAACCACCAATGAGCGGTTCTTC. Encoded protein: CASSATTGTGTTNERFF.

This clonotype is judged medium-sized. The chain links TRBV9 to TRBJ2-6; 7 nucleotides agree with TRBD1. Germline assignment: CDR1 SGDLS and CDR2 YYNGEE. The CDR3 extends over 18 amino acids. With 2 bases clipped from V and 0 bases from J, the junction kept 8 bases outside the gene matches. The CDR3 nucleotides read TGTGCCAGCAGCGTCACCCCGGGACAGCTCTCTGGGGCCAACGTCCTGACTTTC. Protein: CASSVTPGQLSGANVLTF.

There are many counts of this clonotype. The chain is built from TRBV20-1 and TRBJ1-6; no clear D. Trimming stripped 1 base from V and 2 bases from J, with 6 bases between. Germline values: CDR1 DFQATT, CDR2 SNEGSKA (reference sequence). This CDR3 region has 14 residues. The CDR3 coding sequence is TGCAGTGCTAGAGCCCCGGCCTATAATTCACCCCTCCACTTT. This gives the protein CSARAPAYNSPLHF.

In its sample, this clonotype is medium-sized. This chain links TRBV27 with TRBJ2-1; 7 bases align to TRBD2. The length of the CDR3 is 15 residues. From germline, CDR1 is MNHEY and CDR2 SMNVEV (reference sequence). V was pared by 6 bases and J by 6 bases, with 11 bases of the junction left unmatched. The CDR3 loop is CASREAAGDPNEQFF. In DNA, the CDR3 is TGTGCCAGCAGAGAAGCGGCGGGAGATCCCAATGAGCAGTTCTTC.

This clonotype was observed many times. The chain recombines TRBV6-5 with TRBJ1-2; the match to TRBD1 covers 8 bases. Germline V gene lookup returns CDR1 MNHEY and CDR2 SVGAGI. With 7 bases clipped from V and 4 bases from J, the junction kept 20 bases outside the gene matches. The CDR3 is 18 amino acids. The CDR3 loop is CASTQPRTGILSGYGYTF. For the CDR3, the DNA is TGTGCCAGCACCCAACCTCGGACAGGGATTTTATCTGGCTATGGCTACACCTTC.

This clonotype came up many times. The rearrangement links TRBV4-2 to TRBJ2-3; D call uncertain. Deletions cut 0 bases from V and 0 bases from J, with 13 bases between. The CDR3 has 17 amino acids. The germline V gene encodes CDR1 LGHNA and CDR2 YNFKEQ. CDR3 loop: CASSQDVRRISTDTQYF. CDR3 in DNA: TGTGCCAGCAGCCAAGACGTCCGTCGGATTAGCACAGATACGCAGTATTTT.

By sample fraction, this clonotype is medium-sized. The rearrangement links TRBV20-1 to TRBJ2-4; 8 bases are a match to TRBD2. CDR1 and CDR2 (germline): DFQATT, SNEGSKA (reference sequence). The CDR3 loop spans 15 amino acids. J was trimmed by 5 bases and V by 8 bases; bases with no gene match: 14. This CDR3 reads CSPGSRERGQNIQYF. DNA of the CDR3: TGCAGTCCAGGGTCCCGGGAGCGGGGGCAAAACATTCAGTACTTC.

For this clonotype: This could be a read error, since a much larger clone is one nucleotide away. This likely comes from a read error, as the CDR3 has no conserved phenylalanine or tryptophan at its end. The rearrangement joins TRBV12-3 or TRBV12-4 to TRBJ1-5, with 8 bases that match TRBD1. V shed 6 bases and J 7 bases; nucleotides not matched to a gene: 5. The CDR3 runs to 13 residues. CDR3 sequence reads: CASSGGQDQPQHS. As DNA, the CDR3 is TGTGCCAGCAGCGGGGGACAGGACCAGCCCCAGCATTCT.

A note on this clonotype: Just one base apart from a much larger clone, this may be a read error. V is TRBV7-8 and J is TRBJ2-1; tentatively, D is TRBD2 (6 bases). This CDR3 has 16 residues. The V and J ends lost 5 bases and 2 bases respectively, with 16 bases between them. Germline V gives CDR1 SGHVS, CDR2 FQNEAQ. The CDR3 DNA sequence: TGTGCCAGCAGCCTGCTACGGGGGAGCGCCTACAATGAGCAGTTCTTC. Translated, it gives CASSLLRGSAYNEQFF. The full variable domain, with the rest looked up from reference TRBV7-8 and TRBJ2-1, is GAGVSQSPRYKVAKRGQDVALRCDPISGHVSLFWYQQALGQGPEFLTYFQNEAQLDKSGLPSDRFFAERPEGSVSTLKIQRTQQEDSAVYLCASSLLRGSAYNEQFFGPGTRLTVL.

Many counts were recorded for this clonotype. The chain combines TRBV6-2 or TRBV6-3 with TRBJ2-1; D remains ambiguous. The V gene's germline CDR1 is MNHEY and CDR2 SVGEGT. The CDR3 length is 12 residues. Trimming stripped 6 bases from V and 5 bases from J, with 8 bases between. The CDR3 here is CASRGEDNEQFF. As DNA, the CDR3 is TGTGCCAGCAGGGGCGAGGACAATGAGCAGTTCTTC.

A word on this clonotype: Without the conserved terminal phenylalanine or tryptophan, this CDR3 likely stems from a read error. The chain carries TRBV6-5 and TRBJ1-2; D unresolved. Between the trimmed V and J ends, which lost 0 bases and 7 bases, there was a span of 12 bases. The germline gives CDR1 MNHEY, CDR2 SVGAGI. There are 14 residues in the CDR3. The CDR3 DNA reads TGTGCCAGCAGTTACTCAGGGCACAGCGGTGGCTACACCCTC. Encoded protein: CASSYSGHSGGYTL.

The CDR3 DNA sequence: TGCGCCAGCAGCCAAGCCGGAAACACCATATATTTT. It specifies CASSQAGNTIYF. V and J are TRBV4-1 and TRBJ1-3; D is unclear. Germline assignment: CDR1 MGHRA and CDR2 YSYEKL. The CDR3 is made up of 12 amino acids. Trimming took off 1 base at V and 4 bases at J, with 2 bases between the two ends.

This clonotype occurred a few times. The chain employs TRBV5-5 and TRBJ2-1; 7 nucleotides line up with TRBD2. The CDR3 has 15 amino acids. Germline V gene data show CDR1 as SGHKS and CDR2 as YYEKEE (reference sequence). V lost 4 bases to trimming and J lost 9 bases; unmatched junction nucleotides: 13. The CDR3 bases are TGTGCCAGCAGCGAGCTAGCGGCCGGTTGGAGTGAGCAGTTCTTC. It encodes CASSELAAGWSEQFF.

On this clonotype itself: Possible read error: a much larger clone is one base away. The V gene is TRBV20-1, the J gene TRBJ2-6; 8 positions match TRBD2. The CDR3 runs 17 residues. The germline gives CDR1 DFQATT, CDR2 SNEGSKA (reference sequence). CDR3 nucleotides: TGCAGTGCTAGAAAAAGCGGGAGTTTCTCTGGGGCCAACGTCCTGGCTTTC. Its protein product is CSARKSGSFSGANVLAF.

This clonotype was counted a few times. The J gene is TRBJ2-3, the V gene TRBV11-2, with D possibly being TRBD1 (5 bases). The CDR3 has 16 amino acids. Per germline, CDR1 SGHAT and CDR2 FQNNGV. V was trimmed by 5 bases and J by 5 bases, leaving 20 bases between them. CDR3 protein: CASSLRSGWGIDTQYF. The CDR3 DNA reads as TGTGCCAGCAGCCTGAGGTCGGGTTGGGGCATAGATACGCAGTATTTT.

J is TRBJ1-1 and V is TRBV6-5; D is ambiguous. Germline loops: CDR1 MNHEY, CDR2 SVGAGI. The length of the CDR3 is 14 residues. V dropped 7 bases and J dropped 5 bases, with 17 bases sitting between them. CDR3 region: CASTNPGGETEAFF. The CDR3 coding sequence is TGTGCCAGCACCAACCCAGGAGGTGAGACTGAAGCTTTCTTT.